The rows below give T cell receptor beta chains drawn from one sample of a study of human T cells and chemical hapten exposure. From the RACE reads, TCRdb called clonotypes with MiXCR, one entry per CDR3 protein. The sample holds around 340,000 distinct CDR3 sequences, about 7% seen once. This sample comprised whole blood, obtained in connection with sensitization to the hapten diphenylcyclopropenone (DPC). All receptors derive from a woman aged 18-29 years with alopecia areata. Some clones in this sample may be carry-over from other donors' samples. The CDR3 runs from the conserved cysteine through the conserved F or W. The order of the fields is J gene, V gene, D gene, CDR3 length, clone size, CDR3 DNA, CDR3 protein. A D gene is named only where the DNA matches it firmly. Clone size is given for some rows only: seen once, a few or many times, or a class if the clone is expanded.

J: TRBJ1-5; V: TRBV6-1; D: TRBD1; length: 16; size: .; DNA: TGTGCCAGCAGTGAAGCACTGGACAGGGCAAGGAAGCCCCAGCATTTT; CDR3: CASSEALDRARKPQHF
J: TRBJ1-6; V: TRBV4-1; D: TRBD1; length: 15; size: .; DNA: TGCGCCAGCAGCCCATCAAGGGACAGGGGTTCACCCCTCCACTTT; CDR3: CASSPSRDRGSPLHF
J: TRBJ1-4; V: TRBV20-1; D: .; length: 15; size: .; DNA: TGCAGTGCTAGAGAGACGTGGGCCGTAAATGAAAAACTGTTTTTT; CDR3: CSARETWAVNEKLFF
J: TRBJ2-3; V: TRBV6-2/TRBV6-3; D: .; length: 16; size: few; DNA: TGTGCCAGCAGTTACGGGAACGACAAATCCACAGATACGCAGTATTTT; CDR3: CASSYGNDKSTDTQYF
J: TRBJ1-5; V: TRBV6-1; D: .; length: 14; size: .; DNA: TGTGCCAGCTTCGACGTACGTTACAATCAGCCCCAGCATTTT; CDR3: CASFDVRYNQPQHF
J: TRBJ1-5; V: TRBV12-3/TRBV12-4; D: .; length: 13; size: many; DNA: TGTGCCAGCAGTTTATTCGTCGAACAGCCCCAGCATTTT; CDR3: CASSLFVEQPQHF
J: TRBJ2-7; V: TRBV12-3/TRBV12-4; D: .; length: 12; size: many; DNA: TGTGCCAGCCGAGGATTCGATCCCTTTCAGTACTTC; CDR3: CASRGFDPFQYF
J: TRBJ1-2; V: TRBV20-1; D: TRBD1; length: 12; size: many; DNA: TGCAGTGCTAGAGACAGGGGGAATGGCTACACCTTC; CDR3: CSARDRGNGYTF
J: TRBJ1-2; V: TRBV10-3; D: TRBD1; length: 14; size: many; DNA: TGTGCCATCAGCCTGACAGGGGCGAGGCTTGGCTACACCTTC; CDR3: CAISLTGARLGYTF
J: TRBJ1-1; V: TRBV20-1; D: TRBD1; length: 14; size: many; DNA: TGCAGTGTCCCGACAGGGGCCACGAACACTGAAGCTTTCTTT; CDR3: CSVPTGATNTEAFF
J: TRBJ1-2; V: TRBV6-2/TRBV6-3; D: TRBD1; length: 14; size: few; DNA: TGTGCCAGCAGTTACGGGACAGGAAAAAGTCGTTGCACCTTC; CDR3: CASSYGTGKSRCTF
J: TRBJ2-1; V: TRBV6-2/TRBV6-3; D: .; length: 14; size: .; DNA: TGTGCCAGCAGTTCCCCGTCCTCCTACAATGAGCAGTTCTTC; CDR3: CASSSPSSYNEQFF
J: TRBJ1-5; V: TRBV18; D: TRBD1; length: 15; size: .; DNA: TGTGCCAGCTCACCCCCGGGACAGAACAATCAGCCCCAGCATTTT; CDR3: CASSPPGQNNQPQHF
J: TRBJ1-5; V: TRBV7-9; D: .; length: 14; size: .; DNA: TGTGCCAGCAGCTTAACCAGGGAGAGTCAGCCCCAGCATTTT; CDR3: CASSLTRESQPQHF
J: TRBJ2-3; V: TRBV6-2/TRBV6-3; D: TRBD2; length: 14; size: few; DNA: TGTGCCACCTTTAGCGGGGTAAGCACAGATACGCAGTATTTT; CDR3: CATFSGVSTDTQYF
J: TRBJ1-1; V: TRBV7-3; D: TRBD1; length: 15; size: many; DNA: TGTGCCAGCAGCCCCGAGGACAGGGCGAACACTGAAGCTTTCTTT; CDR3: CASSPEDRANTEAFF
J: TRBJ1-5; V: TRBV28; D: .; length: 15; size: many; DNA: TGTGCCAGCAGTATACGTACAGGGCTCAATCAGCCCCAGCATTTT; CDR3: CASSIRTGLNQPQHF
J: TRBJ2-5; V: TRBV18; D: .; length: 17; size: many; DNA: TGTGCCAGCTCACCACCGAGGGCGGGGACTCACCAAGAGACCCAGTACTTC; CDR3: CASSPPRAGTHQETQYF
J: TRBJ1-4; V: TRBV29-1; D: TRBD1; length: 15; size: .; DNA: TGCAGCGTTGAGTTCGTAGGGGGCGACTCGCAAAAACTGTTTTTT; CDR3: CSVEFVGGDSQKLFF
J: TRBJ1-6; V: TRBV14; D: .; length: 17; size: .; DNA: TGTGCCAGCAGCCTCCAAAAATGGAGCTCCTATAATTCACCCCTCCACTTT; CDR3: CASSLQKWSSYNSPLHF
J: TRBJ2-6; V: TRBV6-2/TRBV6-3; D: .; length: 15; size: many; DNA: TGTGCCAGCGGACGAATCCTGACTGGGGCCAACGTCCTGACTTTC; CDR3: CASGRILTGANVLTF
J: TRBJ2-3; V: TRBV12-3/TRBV12-4; D: .; length: 13; size: few; DNA: TGTGCCAGCAGTCTTTGGTACACAGATACGCAGTATTTT; CDR3: CASSLWYTDTQYF
J: TRBJ2-2; V: TRBV4-2; D: .; length: 17; size: few; DNA: TGTGCCAGCAGCCAAGACGGACAGAAGGCGAACACCGGGGAGCTGTTTTTT; CDR3: CASSQDGQKANTGELFF
J: TRBJ1-2; V: TRBV10-3; D: .; length: 17; size: few; DNA: TGTGCCATCAGTGAGGATTTGGCAGGGTGGGACAACTATGGCTACACCTTC; CDR3: CAISEDLAGWDNYGYTF
J: TRBJ2-3; V: TRBV14; D: .; length: 11; size: .; DNA: TGTGCCAGCAGCCAGGGCTCCCACAGGTATTTT; CDR3: CASSQGSHRYF
J: TRBJ2-3; V: TRBV3-1; D: TRBD2; length: 15; size: many; DNA: TGTGCCAGCAGCCAAGGACTAGCGGGAGCCCAGGCGCAGTATTTT; CDR3: CASSQGLAGAQAQYF
J: TRBJ1-1; V: TRBV27; D: .; length: 11; size: many; DNA: TGTGCCAGGGGGCCGGGCACTGAAGCTTTCTTT; CDR3: CARGPGTEAFF
J: TRBJ2-7; V: TRBV27; D: TRBD1; length: 14; size: .; DNA: TGTGCCAGCATGGGGGCAGGGGGCTCCTACGAGCAGTACTTC; CDR3: CASMGAGGSYEQYF
J: TRBJ1-1; V: TRBV20-1; D: .; length: 11; size: few; DNA: TGCAGTGCTAGTGTGAACACTGAAGCTTTCTTT; CDR3: CSASVNTEAFF
J: TRBJ1-2; V: TRBV7-2; D: .; length: 14; size: few; DNA: TGTGCCAGCAGCCAGGGGACTGTTAGCTATGGCTACACCTTC; CDR3: CASSQGTVSYGYTF
J: TRBJ1-3; V: TRBV5-1; D: .; length: 13; size: .; DNA: TGCGCCAGCAGTTCTGGGGACGGAAACACCATATATTTT; CDR3: CASSSGDGNTIYF
J: TRBJ2-7; V: TRBV10-3; D: TRBD2; length: 15; size: few; DNA: TGTGCCATCAGTGAGTCGAAGCGGGGCCCCTACGAGCAGTACTTC; CDR3: CAISESKRGPYEQYF